This entry is about one T cell receptor (beta chain). Roughly 210 ng DNA, approximately 30,000 T cell genomes, went into each sorted-subset replicate PCR. The method was immunoSEQ multiplex PCR; TCRdb's version includes in-frame clones alone and lacks a portion of them. This sample has roughly 1 million clones, with about four fifths found just once. These data belong to a study of shared clonotypes between healthy human individuals. The V segment lost 5 bases and the J segment 6 bases; nucleotides outside the gene matches: 8. CDR1 is SNHLY, CDR2 FYNNEI, per germline. CDR3 size: 15 residues. Adults of Caucasian background living in Nashville, Tennessee made up all donors.

The source of this sequence is a man younger than 35 in good health. Some clones in this sample may be carry-over from other donors' samples. V is TRBV2 and J is TRBJ2-3; 10 nucleotides line up with TRBD1. Sequencing input: memory CD4+ T cells from PBMCs. Subset meaning: CD45RA-negative fraction. This CDR3 is CASSTTGTGADTQYF. The DNA for the CDR3 is TGTGCCAGCAGTACCACCGGGACAGGGGCGGATACGCAGTATTTT.